This TCR beta chain was sequenced for a study of beta chain features in type 1 diabetes. About the research overall: Sorted cells numbering roughly 100,000,000 were examined across all samples.

The V and J ends lost 9 bases and 7 bases respectively, with 21 bases between them. Germline CDR1 LNHDA, CDR2 SQIVND (reference sequence). The CDR3 sequence is 14 residues long. This clone has only a few counts. The authors reverse transcribed all of the isolated RNA, so sequencing captured expressed TCRB transcripts. Profiling relied on immunoSEQ multiplex PCR, and the TCRdb table lists in-frame clones only, not all of them. Among a few hundred thousand clones listed, more than 9.5% were seen once. The TCR comes from a young woman in good health. The V call is TRBV19, the J call TRBJ1-2; possibly TRBD1 for D (6 bases). Sequencing input: naive CD4+ T cells from blood. The CDR3 protein is CASTIQGWNAGYTF. The CDR3 coding sequence is TGTGCCAGCACAATCCAGGGGTGGAACGCTGGCTACACCTTC.